The 23 T cell receptor beta chains below all came from one sample that was sequenced in a study of post-analysis software for immune sequencing data. Whole-study findings and limits: Included in a set of about 5 TRBV segments more frequent in patients than controls were TRBV5-6, TRBV5-1 and TRBV20-1.

Unique molecular identifiers were carried by the TCR beta cDNA libraries. A single record per CDR3 protein comes from TCRdb applying MiXCR to the PCR reads. The sample carries 150,000 to 200,000 distinct CDR3 sequences, 25% to 35% recorded once. Their specific antigens are unknown. The specimen sequenced was blood. Every receptor here comes from a girl aged 5 to 17 with multiple sclerosis.

In this sample, this clonotype turned up many times. The chain links TRBV5-4 to TRBJ1-2; tentatively, D is TRBD1 (6 bases). There are 15 residues in the CDR3. The germline V gene has CDR1 SGHNT and CDR2 YYREEE (reference sequence). Between the trimmed V and J ends, which lost 4 bases and 8 bases, there was a span of 21 bases. CDR3 nucleotide sequence: TGTGCCAGCAGCACCCCGAGACAGGTCCGGCGGGGCTACACCTTC. Translation: CASSTPRQVRRGYTF.

This clonotype was recorded at least ten times. The CDR3 reads CASSQVGLAVDEQYF. The CDR3 nucleotides are TGTGCCAGCAGCCAAGTTGGACTAGCGGTGGACGAGCAGTACTTC. The rearrangement links TRBV3-1 to TRBJ2-7; 10 bases match TRBD2. The CDR3 is made up of 15 amino acids. Germline values: CDR1 LGHDT, CDR2 YNNKEL (reference sequence). V was clipped by 1 base and J by 5 bases; unmatched bases: 5.

This clonotype was observed at least ten times. V and J are TRBV4-1 and TRBJ2-3; possible D gene TRBD2, 5 bases. Trimming took 0 bases from V and 0 from J, leaving 13 bases between them. The length of the CDR3 is 17 residues. Germline lookup yields CDR1 MGHRA and CDR2 YSYEKL. The CDR3 DNA follows: TGCGCCAGCAGCCAAGAGGGTAGCGTCACCAGCACAGATACGCAGTATTTT. Encoded protein: CASSQEGSVTSTDTQYF.

The chain recombines TRBV28 with TRBJ2-1, with D perhaps matching TRBD2 (6 bases). This CDR3 has 15 residues. V lost 8 bases and J lost 6, with 20 bases in between. Germline V gives CDR1 MDHEN, CDR2 SYDVKM. The CDR3 nucleotides read TGTGCCAGCTCAAGATCGGGGGAGTTTCGCAATGAGCAGTTCTTC. This translates into CASSRSGEFRNEQFF.

This clonotype has at least ten counts. The chain uses TRBV9 and TRBJ2-6, with D perhaps matching TRBD2 (5 bases). The V end was cut by 0 bases, the J end by 0 bases, with 10 bases between. The CDR3 totals 17 residues. CDR1 and CDR2 (germline): SGDLS, YYNGEE. CDR3 loop: CASSVVGGGSGANVLTF. DNA for the CDR3: TGTGCCAGCAGCGTAGTAGGCGGAGGCTCTGGGGCCAACGTCCTGACTTTC.

This sequence joins TRBV16 and TRBJ1-5; 7 nucleotides agree with TRBD1. J was trimmed by 2 bases and V by 8 bases; bases with no gene match: 3. The CDR3 runs to 13 residues. Germline assignment: CDR1 KGHSY and CDR2 FQNENV. The CDR3 protein is CASYGTGNQPQHF. In nucleotides, the CDR3 is TGTGCCAGCTACGGGACAGGCAATCAGCCCCAGCATTTT. The full variable domain, rest sourced from reference TRBV16 and TRBJ1-5, is GEEVAQTPKHLVRGEGQKAKLYCAPIKGHSYVFWYQQVLKNEFKFLISFQNENVFDETGMPKERFSAKCLPNSPCSLEIQATKLEDSAVYFCASYGTGNQPQHFGDGTRLSIL.

This clonotype was detected only a few times. The genes are TRBV29-1 and TRBJ1-4; no definite D call. Per germline, CDR1 SQVTM and CDR2 ANQGSEA. V dropped 0 bases and J dropped 0 bases, with 20 bases sitting between them. CDR3 length: 19 amino acids. This chain's CDR3 is CSVEDEGYSIGTTNEKLFF. Written as DNA, the CDR3 is TGCAGCGTTGAAGATGAAGGTTATAGTATTGGAACAACTAATGAAAAACTGTTTTTT. The whole variable domain, filled in from reference TRBV29-1 and TRBJ1-4, reads SAVISQKPSRDICQRGTSLTIQCQVDSQVTMMFWYRQQPGQSLTLIATANQGSEATYESGFVIDKFPISRPNLTFSTLTVSNMSPEDSSIYLCSVEDEGYSIGTTNEKLFFGSGTQLSVL.

The chain is built from TRBV7-2 and TRBJ1-5; no reliable D call. Germline CDR1 and CDR2: SGHTA and FQGNSA. V lost 0 bases and J lost 7, with 13 bases in between. This CDR3 has 15 residues. The CDR3 loop reads CASSLAVGARQPQHF. CDR3 nucleotides: TGTGCCAGCAGCTTAGCGGTGGGCGCACGGCAGCCCCAGCATTTT.

Concerning this clonotype itself: One end of the junction is discordant with germline, which a read error may explain. The chain has TRBV18 and TRBJ1-1; D might be TRBD1 (6 bases). CDR1 and CDR2 (germline): KGHSH, LQKENI. This CDR3 region has 14 residues. The CDR3 spells CASSPQGVNTEAFF. The CDR3 DNA sequence: TGTGCCAGCTCCCCACAGGGAGTTAACACTGAAGCTTTCTTT.

The rearrangement joins TRBV5-1 to TRBJ2-1; D is perhaps TRBD2 (6 bases). V lost 3 bases to trimming and J lost 0 bases, with 10 bases between them. The germline gives CDR1 SGHRS, CDR2 YFSETQ. This CDR3 contains 15 residues. The CDR3 spells CASSSGTLSYNEQFF. CDR3 coding DNA: TGCGCCAGCAGCTCCGGGACTCTCTCCTACAATGAGCAGTTCTTC.

CDR3 nucleotide sequence: TGTGCCACCAGCAAGGGGCCAGTCGGGGCTTTCTTT. This sequence encodes CATSKGPVGAFF. The chain uses TRBV15 and TRBJ1-1; weak D call: TRBD1 (5 bases). V lost 4 bases and J 11 bases, leaving 14 bases between the germline ends. Germline assignment: CDR1 LNHNV and CDR2 YYDKDF (reference sequence). This CDR3 spans 12 amino acids.

V and J are TRBV20-1 and TRBJ2-6; perhaps TRBD1 as D (6 bases). From germline, CDR1 is DFQATT and CDR2 SNEGSKA (reference sequence). Trimming stripped 2 bases from V and 0 bases from J, with 8 bases between. The CDR3 has 15 amino acids. The CDR3 protein is CSARRGGSGANVLTF. In DNA, the CDR3 is TGCAGTGCTAGAAGAGGGGGCTCTGGGGCCAACGTCCTGACTTTC.

On this clonotype itself: This may come from a read error, since a much larger clone is one base off. This chain links TRBV18 with TRBJ2-7; 8 bases are shared with TRBD1. This CDR3 spans 17 amino acids. Trimming at V came to 3 bases and at J to 3 bases, leaving 13 bases not matched to a gene. CDR1 is KGHSH and CDR2 is LQKENI in the germline V gene. As DNA, the CDR3 is TGTGCCAGCTCACCGATTCCTGCGGGACAGGAAGGCTACGAGCAGTACTTC. Its translation: CASSPIPAGQEGYEQYF.

This clonotype was seen repeatedly, ten times or more. CDR3 region: CASSLGRKDTQYF. The DNA for the CDR3 is TGCGCCAGCAGCTTGGGCCGGAAGGATACGCAGTATTTT. The J gene is TRBJ2-3, the V gene TRBV5-1; D gene ambiguous. CDR1 is SGHRS and CDR2 is YFSETQ in the germline V gene. There are 13 residues in the CDR3. The V gene lost 0 bases and the J gene lost 6 bases, with 8 bases spanning the gap.

V usage is TRBV7-2 and J usage is TRBJ1-2; the D gene is possibly TRBD1 (6 bases). This CDR3 has 11 amino acids. V shed 9 bases and J shed 12 bases, with 17 bases lying between them. Germline loops: CDR1 SGHTA, CDR2 FQGNSA. The CDR3 is CASSTGHVHTF. Here the CDR3 DNA reads TGTGCCAGTAGTACGGGACACGTCCACACCTTC.

V is TRBV11-1 and J is TRBJ2-7, with D perhaps matching TRBD1 (5 bases). This CDR3 has 15 amino acids. The V gene lost 1 base and the J gene lost 5 bases, with 15 bases spanning the gap. Germline V gives CDR1 SGHAT, CDR2 FQDESV (reference sequence). The CDR3 nucleotides are TGTGCCAGCAGCTTAGGATGGGGCACGGCGGACGAGCAGTACTTC. Its protein is CASSLGWGTADEQYF.

This clonotype appeared many times. This chain uses TRBV30 with TRBJ2-1; either TRBD1 or TRBD2 may supply D (7 bases each). CDR3 length equals 12 residues. V lost 5 bases and J lost 6, with 11 bases in between. Germline values: CDR1 GTSNPN, CDR2 SVGIG (reference sequence). In DNA, the CDR3 is TGTGCCTGGGACAGGGAGGGCAATGAGCAGTTCTTC. It specifies CAWDREGNEQFF.

This chain connects TRBV28 to TRBJ1-2; the D gene is possibly TRBD1 (6 bases). The CDR3 runs 13 residues. Germline V gene data show CDR1 as MDHEN and CDR2 as SYDVKM. V was shortened by 6 bases and J by 2 bases, with 10 bases between the two germline ends. In DNA form, the CDR3 reads TGTGCCAGCAGCCCTACAGGGAACTATGGCTACACCTTC. It is translated as CASSPTGNYGYTF.

Notes on this clonotype: This could be a read error, since a much larger clone is one nucleotide away. The rearrangement joins TRBV11-2 to TRBJ2-1, with 8 bases that match TRBD2. Germline-derived CDR1 and CDR2 are SGHAT and FQNNGV. CDR3 length equals 12 residues. The CDR3, as DNA: TGTGCCAGCAGCAGCGGGAGCGATGAGCGGTTCTTC. Its protein product is CASSSGSDERFF.

To note about this clonotype: The junction and the germline gene differ at one end; a read error may be behind it. This rearrangement joins TRBV6-2 or TRBV6-3 to TRBJ1-3; perhaps TRBD1 as D (6 bases). The CDR3 contains 17 residues. Germline CDR1 and CDR2: MNHEY and SVGEGT. The CDR3 region is CAGSYSPLTGYGNTIYF. CDR3 DNA: TGTGCCGGCAGTTACTCCCCTCTTACAGGGTATGGAAACACCATATATTTT.

This clonotype appeared a few times. This chain joins TRBV5-1 and TRBJ2-3; D call uncertain. V was clipped by 4 bases and J by 0 bases, with 15 bases between them. Germline V gene data show CDR1 as SGHRS and CDR2 as YFSETQ. This CDR3 has 16 residues. The CDR3 coding sequence is TGCGCCAGCAGCCAGGCTGGCGAACCTAGCACAGATACGCAGTATTTT. As protein: CASSQAGEPSTDTQYF.

A few counts support this clonotype. The chain recombines TRBV4-1 with TRBJ1-1; perhaps TRBD1 as D (5 bases). CDR1 is MGHRA, CDR2 YSYEKL, per germline. V gave up 6 bases and J gave up 0 bases, with 17 bases separating them. The CDR3 runs to 16 residues. Written as DNA, the CDR3 is TGCGCCAGCAGGTTAGAAACAGGCATCATGAACACTGAAGCTTTCTTT. Its translation is CASRLETGIMNTEAFF.

This clonotype was seen a handful of times. The chain joins TRBV6-1 to TRBJ2-3; a weak D match, TRBD1 (5 bases). Trimming left V 4 bases short and J 2 bases short, with 13 bases between. Germline assignment: CDR1 MNHNS and CDR2 SASEGT. There are 15 residues in the CDR3. CDR3: CASSGDGRATDTQYF. Here the CDR3 DNA reads TGTGCCAGCAGTGGCGACGGCAGGGCCACAGATACGCAGTATTTT.